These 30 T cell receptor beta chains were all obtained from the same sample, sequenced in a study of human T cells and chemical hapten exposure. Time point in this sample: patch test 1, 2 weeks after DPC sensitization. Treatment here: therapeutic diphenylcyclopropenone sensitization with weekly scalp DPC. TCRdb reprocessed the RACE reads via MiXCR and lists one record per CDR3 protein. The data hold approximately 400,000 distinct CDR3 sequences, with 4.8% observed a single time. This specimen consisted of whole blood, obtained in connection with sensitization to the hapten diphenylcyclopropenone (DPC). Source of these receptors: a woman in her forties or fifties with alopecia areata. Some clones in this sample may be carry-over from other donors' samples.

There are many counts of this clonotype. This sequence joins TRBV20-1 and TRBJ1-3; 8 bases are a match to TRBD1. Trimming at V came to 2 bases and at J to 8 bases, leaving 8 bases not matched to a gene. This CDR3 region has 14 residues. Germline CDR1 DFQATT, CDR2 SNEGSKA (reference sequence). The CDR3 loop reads CSARPTGGTDTIYF. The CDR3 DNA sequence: TGCAGTGCTAGACCTACAGGGGGGACGGACACCATATATTTT.

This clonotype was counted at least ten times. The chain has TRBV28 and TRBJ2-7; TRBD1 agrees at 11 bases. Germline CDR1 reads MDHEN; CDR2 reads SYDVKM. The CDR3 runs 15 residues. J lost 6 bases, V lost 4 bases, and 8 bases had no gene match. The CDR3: CASSYYTGTGGEQYF. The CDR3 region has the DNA TGTGCCAGCAGTTATTATACCGGGACAGGGGGCGAGCAGTACTTC. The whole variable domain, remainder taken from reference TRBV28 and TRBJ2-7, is DVKVTQSSRYLVKRTGEKVFLECVQDMDHENMFWYRQDPGLGLRLIYFSYDVKMKEKGDIPEGYSVSREKKERFSLILESASTNQTSMYLCASSYYTGTGGEQYFGPGTRLTVT.

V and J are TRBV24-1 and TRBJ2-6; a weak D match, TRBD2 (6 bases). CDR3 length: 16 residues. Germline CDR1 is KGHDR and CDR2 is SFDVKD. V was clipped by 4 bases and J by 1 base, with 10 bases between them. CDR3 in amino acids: CATSELTSSGANVLTF. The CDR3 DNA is TGTGCCACCAGTGAATTGACTAGTTCTGGGGCCAACGTCCTGACTTTC.

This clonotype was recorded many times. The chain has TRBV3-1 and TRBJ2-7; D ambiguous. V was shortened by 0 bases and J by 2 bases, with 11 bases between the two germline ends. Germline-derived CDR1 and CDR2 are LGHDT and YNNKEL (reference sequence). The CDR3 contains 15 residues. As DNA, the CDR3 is TGTGCCAGCAGCCAAGATACGGTACCTGCCTACGAGCAGTACTTC. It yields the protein CASSQDTVPAYEQYF.

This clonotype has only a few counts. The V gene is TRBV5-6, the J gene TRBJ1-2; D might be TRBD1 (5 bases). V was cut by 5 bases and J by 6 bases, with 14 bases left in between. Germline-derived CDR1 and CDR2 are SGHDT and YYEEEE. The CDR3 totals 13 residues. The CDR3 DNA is TGTGCCAGCAGAGCCGGGACCACGCATGGCTACACCTTC. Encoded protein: CASRAGTTHGYTF.

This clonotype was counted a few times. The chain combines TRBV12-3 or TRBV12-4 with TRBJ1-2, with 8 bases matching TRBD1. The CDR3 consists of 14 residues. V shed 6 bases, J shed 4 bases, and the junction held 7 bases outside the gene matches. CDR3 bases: TGTGCCAGCAGCTTCGGGACAGGAGGCTATGGCTACACCTTC. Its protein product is CASSFGTGGYGYTF.

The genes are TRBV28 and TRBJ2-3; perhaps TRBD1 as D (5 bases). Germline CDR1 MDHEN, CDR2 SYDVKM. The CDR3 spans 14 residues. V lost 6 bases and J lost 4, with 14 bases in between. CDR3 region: CASRGLQGSDTQYF. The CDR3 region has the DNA TGTGCCAGCAGGGGTCTGCAGGGTTCAGATACGCAGTATTTT.

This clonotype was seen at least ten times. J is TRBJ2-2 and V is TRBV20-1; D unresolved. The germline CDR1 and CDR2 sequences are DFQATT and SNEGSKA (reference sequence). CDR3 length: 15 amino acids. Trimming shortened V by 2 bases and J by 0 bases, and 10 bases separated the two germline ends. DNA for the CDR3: TGCAGTGCTAGACCTAGGACGGCGAACACCGGGGAGCTGTTTTTT. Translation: CSARPRTANTGELFF.

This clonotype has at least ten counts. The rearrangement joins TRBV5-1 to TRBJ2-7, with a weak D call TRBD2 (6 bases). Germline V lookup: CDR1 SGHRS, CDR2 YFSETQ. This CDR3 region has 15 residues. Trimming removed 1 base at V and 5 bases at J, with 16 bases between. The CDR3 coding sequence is TGCGCCAGCAGCTTGCGGGGGTCGGGTGTCGACGAGCAGTACTTC. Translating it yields CASSLRGSGVDEQYF. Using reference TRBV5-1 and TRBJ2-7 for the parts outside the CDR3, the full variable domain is KAGVTQTPRYLIKTRGQQVTLSCSPISGHRSVSWYQQTPGQGLQFLFEYFSETQRNKGNFPGRFSGRQFSNSRSEMNVSTLELGDSALYLCASSLRGSGVDEQYFGPGTRLTVT.

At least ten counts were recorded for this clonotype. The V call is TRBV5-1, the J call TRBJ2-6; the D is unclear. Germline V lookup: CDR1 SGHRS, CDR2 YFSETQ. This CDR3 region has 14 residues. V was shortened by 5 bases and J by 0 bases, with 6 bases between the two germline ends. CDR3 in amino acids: CASRSFSGANVLTF. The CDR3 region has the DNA TGCGCCAGCAGATCTTTCTCTGGGGCCAACGTCCTGACTTTC. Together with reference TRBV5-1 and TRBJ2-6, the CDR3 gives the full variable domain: KAGVTQTPRYLIKTRGQQVTLSCSPISGHRSVSWYQQTPGQGLQFLFEYFSETQRNKGNFPGRFSGRQFSNSRSEMNVSTLELGDSALYLCASRSFSGANVLTFGAGSRLTVL.

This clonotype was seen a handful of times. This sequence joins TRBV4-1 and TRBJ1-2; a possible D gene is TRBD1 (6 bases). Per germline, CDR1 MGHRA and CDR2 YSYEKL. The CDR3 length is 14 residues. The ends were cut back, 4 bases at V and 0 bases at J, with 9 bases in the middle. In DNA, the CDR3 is TGCGCCAGCAGCCGGACAGAGACTAACTATGGCTACACCTTC. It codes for CASSRTETNYGYTF.

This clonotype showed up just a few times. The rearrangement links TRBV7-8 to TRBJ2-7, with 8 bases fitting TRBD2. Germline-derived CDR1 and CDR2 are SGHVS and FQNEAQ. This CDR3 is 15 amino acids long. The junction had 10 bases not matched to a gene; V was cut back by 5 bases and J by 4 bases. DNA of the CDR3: TGTGCCAGCAGCGTTACCGGGACTAGTGAGTACGAGCAGTACTTC. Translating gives CASSVTGTSEYEQYF.

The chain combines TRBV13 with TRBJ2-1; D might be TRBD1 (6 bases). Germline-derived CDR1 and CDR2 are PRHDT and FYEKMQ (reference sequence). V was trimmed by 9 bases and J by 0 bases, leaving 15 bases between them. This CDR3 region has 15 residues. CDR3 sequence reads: CASRSGTSSYNEQFF. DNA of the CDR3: TGTGCCAGTCGGTCCGGGACAAGCTCCTACAATGAGCAGTTCTTC.

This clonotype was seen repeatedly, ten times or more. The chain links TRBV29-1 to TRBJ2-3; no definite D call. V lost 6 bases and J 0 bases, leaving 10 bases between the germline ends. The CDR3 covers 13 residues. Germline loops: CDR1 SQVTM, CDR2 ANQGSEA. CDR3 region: CSVALTSTDTQYF. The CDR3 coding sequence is TGCAGCGTCGCCCTGACTAGCACAGATACGCAGTATTTT.

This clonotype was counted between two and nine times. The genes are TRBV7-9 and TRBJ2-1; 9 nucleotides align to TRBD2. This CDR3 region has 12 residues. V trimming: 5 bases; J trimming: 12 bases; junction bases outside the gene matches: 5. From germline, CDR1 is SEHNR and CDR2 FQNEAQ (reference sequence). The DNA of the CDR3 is TGTGCCAGCAGCCGTAGCGGGAGCAGGCAGTTCTTC. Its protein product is CASSRSGSRQFF.

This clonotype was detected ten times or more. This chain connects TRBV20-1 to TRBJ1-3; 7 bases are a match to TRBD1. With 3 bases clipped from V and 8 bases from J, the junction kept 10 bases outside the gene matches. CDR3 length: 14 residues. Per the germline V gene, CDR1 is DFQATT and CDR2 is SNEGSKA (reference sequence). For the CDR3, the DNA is TGCAGTGCTAGGGAACAGGGGACTCATGACACCATATATTTT. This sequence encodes CSAREQGTHDTIYF.

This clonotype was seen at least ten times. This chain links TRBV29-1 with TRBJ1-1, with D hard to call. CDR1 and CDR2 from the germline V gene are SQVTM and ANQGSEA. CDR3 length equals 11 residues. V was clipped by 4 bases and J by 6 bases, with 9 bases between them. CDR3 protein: CSVVSRAEAFF. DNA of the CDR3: TGCAGCGTTGTATCCCGGGCTGAAGCTTTCTTT.

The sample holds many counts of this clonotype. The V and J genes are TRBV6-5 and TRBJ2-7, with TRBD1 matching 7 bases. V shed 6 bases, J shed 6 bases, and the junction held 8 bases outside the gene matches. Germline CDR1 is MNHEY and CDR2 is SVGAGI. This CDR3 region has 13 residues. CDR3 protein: CASSPGTVTEQYF. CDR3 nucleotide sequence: TGTGCCAGCAGCCCCGGGACAGTGACCGAGCAGTACTTC.

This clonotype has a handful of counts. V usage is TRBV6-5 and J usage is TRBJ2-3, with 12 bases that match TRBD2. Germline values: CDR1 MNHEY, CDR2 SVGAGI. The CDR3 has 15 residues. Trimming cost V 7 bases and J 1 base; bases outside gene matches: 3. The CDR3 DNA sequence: TGTGCCAGCAACAGACTAGCGGGAGGCACAGATACGCAGTATTTT. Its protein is CASNRLAGGTDTQYF.

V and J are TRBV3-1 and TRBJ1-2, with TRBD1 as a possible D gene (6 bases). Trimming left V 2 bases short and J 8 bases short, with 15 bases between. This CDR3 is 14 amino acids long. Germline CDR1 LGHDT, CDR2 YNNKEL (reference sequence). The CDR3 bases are TGTGCCAGCAGCCAACTTGCAGGGGTGATGGGCTACACCTTC. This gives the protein CASSQLAGVMGYTF.

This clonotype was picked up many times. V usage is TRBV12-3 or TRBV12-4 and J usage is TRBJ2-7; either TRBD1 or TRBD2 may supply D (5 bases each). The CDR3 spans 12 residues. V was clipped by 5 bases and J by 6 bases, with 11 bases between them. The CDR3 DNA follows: TGTGCCAGCAGTCCCGGGACCAGCGAGCAGTACTTC. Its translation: CASSPGTSEQYF.

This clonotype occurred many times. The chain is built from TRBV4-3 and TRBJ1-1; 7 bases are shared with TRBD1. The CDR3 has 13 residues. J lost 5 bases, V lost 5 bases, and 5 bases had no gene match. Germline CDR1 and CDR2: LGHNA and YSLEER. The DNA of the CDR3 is TGCGCCAGCAGCTCAGGGGGTCGAACTGAAGCTTTCTTT. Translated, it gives CASSSGGRTEAFF.

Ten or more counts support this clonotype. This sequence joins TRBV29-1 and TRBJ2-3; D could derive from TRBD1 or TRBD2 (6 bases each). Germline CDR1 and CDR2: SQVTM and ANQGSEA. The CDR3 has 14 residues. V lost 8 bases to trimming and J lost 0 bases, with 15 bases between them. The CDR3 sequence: CSTRTGRSTDTQYF. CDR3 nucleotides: TGCAGCACTAGAACAGGGAGGAGCACAGATACGCAGTATTTT.

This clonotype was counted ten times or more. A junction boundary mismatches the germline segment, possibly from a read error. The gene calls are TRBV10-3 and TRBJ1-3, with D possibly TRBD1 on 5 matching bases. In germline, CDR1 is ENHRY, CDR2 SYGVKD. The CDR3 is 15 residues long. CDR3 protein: CATSESRPGRNTIYF. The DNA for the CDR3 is TGTGCCACCAGTGAGTCTCGGCCAGGGAGAAACACCATATATTTT.

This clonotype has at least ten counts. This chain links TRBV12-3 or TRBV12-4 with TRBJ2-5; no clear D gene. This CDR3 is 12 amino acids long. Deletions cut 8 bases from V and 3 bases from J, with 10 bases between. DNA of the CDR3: TGTGCCAGCGGTCCCCGAGAAGAGACCCAGTACTTC. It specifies CASGPREETQYF.

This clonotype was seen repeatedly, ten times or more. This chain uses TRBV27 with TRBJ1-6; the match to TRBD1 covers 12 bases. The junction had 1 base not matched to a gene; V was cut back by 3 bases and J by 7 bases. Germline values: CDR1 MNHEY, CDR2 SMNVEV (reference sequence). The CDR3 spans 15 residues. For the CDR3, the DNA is TGTGCCAGCAGTTTGGGACAGGGGGCGAATTCACCCCTCCACTTT. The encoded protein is CASSLGQGANSPLHF.

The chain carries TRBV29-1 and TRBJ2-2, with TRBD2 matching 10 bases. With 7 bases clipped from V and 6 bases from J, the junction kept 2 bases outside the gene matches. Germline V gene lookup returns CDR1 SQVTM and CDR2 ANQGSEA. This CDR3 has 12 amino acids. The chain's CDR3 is CSASGGAGELFF. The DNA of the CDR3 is TGCAGCGCCAGCGGGGGGGCCGGGGAGCTGTTTTTT.

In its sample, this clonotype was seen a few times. CDR3 sequence reads: CAISRGANTEAFF. Here the CDR3 DNA reads TGTGCCATCTCCAGGGGGGCGAACACTGAAGCTTTCTTT. The rearrangement links TRBV10-3 to TRBJ1-1; the match to TRBD1 covers 7 bases. This CDR3 region has 13 residues. After removal of 8 bases from V and 1 base from J, the junction contained 4 bases not matched to a gene. The germline V gene encodes CDR1 ENHRY and CDR2 SYGVKD.

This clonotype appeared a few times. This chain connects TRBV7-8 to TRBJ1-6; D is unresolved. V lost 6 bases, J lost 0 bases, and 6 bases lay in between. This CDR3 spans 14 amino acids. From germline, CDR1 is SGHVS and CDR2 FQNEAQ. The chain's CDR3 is CASRQSSYNSPLHF. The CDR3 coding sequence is TGTGCCAGCAGGCAGAGCTCCTATAATTCACCCCTCCACTTT.

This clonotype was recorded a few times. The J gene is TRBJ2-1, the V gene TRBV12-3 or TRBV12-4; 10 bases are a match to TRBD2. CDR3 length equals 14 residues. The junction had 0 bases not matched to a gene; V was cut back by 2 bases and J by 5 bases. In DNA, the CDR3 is TGTGCCAGCAGTTTAAGCGGGAGGGACAATGAGCAGTTCTTC. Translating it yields CASSLSGRDNEQFF.